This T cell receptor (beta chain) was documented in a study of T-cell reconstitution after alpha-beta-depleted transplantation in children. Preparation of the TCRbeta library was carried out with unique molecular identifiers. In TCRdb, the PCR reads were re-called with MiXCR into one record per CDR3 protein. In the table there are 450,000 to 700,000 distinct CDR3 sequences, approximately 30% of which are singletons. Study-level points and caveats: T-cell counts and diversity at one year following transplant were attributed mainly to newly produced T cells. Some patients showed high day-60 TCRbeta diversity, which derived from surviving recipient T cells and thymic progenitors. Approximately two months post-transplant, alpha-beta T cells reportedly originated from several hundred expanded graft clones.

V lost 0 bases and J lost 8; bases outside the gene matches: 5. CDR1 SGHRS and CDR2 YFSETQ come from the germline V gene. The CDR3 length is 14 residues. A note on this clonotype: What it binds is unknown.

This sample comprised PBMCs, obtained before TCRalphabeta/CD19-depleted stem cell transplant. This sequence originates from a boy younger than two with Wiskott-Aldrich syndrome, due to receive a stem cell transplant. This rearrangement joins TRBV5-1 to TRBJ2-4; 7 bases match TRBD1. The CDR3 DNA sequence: TGCGCCAGCAGCTTGGCCGGGACAGAGGACATTCAGTACTTC. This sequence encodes CASSLAGTEDIQYF.